This T cell receptor beta chain was retrieved from a study of T-cell reconstitution after alpha-beta-depleted transplantation in children. Findings and limits, study-wide: The origin of alpha-beta T cells about two months after transplant was reportedly several hundred expanded graft clones.

The V end was cut by 2 bases, the J end by 7 bases, with 12 bases between. CDR1 MDHEN and CDR2 SYDVKM come from the germline V gene. The CDR3 consists of 13 residues. During its preparation, the TCRbeta library received unique molecular identifiers. TCRdb recomputed calls from the PCR reads with MiXCR, one row per CDR3 protein. The data contain about 980,000 distinct CDR3 sequences, around 30% of them singletons. Concerning this clonotype itself: No antigen is known for it.

This TCR was sampled from a boy younger than two who had a stem cell transplant for SCID, so the T cells may come from the graft donor. This chain joins TRBV28 and TRBJ2-7; TRBD1 or TRBD2 may be the D gene (5 bases each). The input for sequencing was PBMCs, mostly from graft donor cells, taken 360 days after TCRalphabeta/CD19-depleted stem cell transplant. Written as DNA, the CDR3 is TGTGCCAGCAGTTTAGAGGGGTTCTGGGAGCAGTACTTC. Protein: CASSLEGFWEQYF.